A selection of T cell receptor beta chains follows, all from one sample in a study of CD8 T cells in ankylosing spondylitis. TCRdb independently ran MiXCR on the 5' RACE reads; one entry per CDR3 protein. The sample records 150,000 to 250,000 distinct CDR3 sequences, around 13% being singletons. The sequencing sample was made of blood, either unsorted or a sorted T cell fraction (not recorded which). The receptors derive from a male donor with ankylosing spondylitis or in good health (not recorded which). The CDR3 runs from the conserved cysteine through the conserved F or W. The D gene is left open where the match is weak. Size is omitted from some rows. Given values are once, few, many or a class for expanded clones.

.	TRBV7-2	TRBJ1-2	.	CASSFNTGSGYTF	TGTGCCAGCAGCTTTAACACCGGGAGTGGCTACACCTTC
.	TRBV28	TRBJ2-3	TRBD1	CASSLGQYTDTQYF	TGTGCCAGCAGTTTGGGACAGTACACAGATACGCAGTATTTT
.	TRBV13	TRBJ2-1	TRBD1	CASSGSDRISYNEQFF	TGTGCCAGCAGCGGGTCGGACAGGATCTCCTACAATGAGCAGTTCTTC
few	TRBV3-1	TRBJ2-1	TRBD2	CASSQEMGLAGSPYNEQFF	TGTGCCAGCAGCCAAGAAATGGGACTAGCGGGCTCCCCTTACAATGAGCAGTTCTTC
.	TRBV28	TRBJ1-1	.	CASRRTAEAFF	TGTGCCAGCAGAAGGACAGCAGAAGCTTTCTTT
.	TRBV7-9	TRBJ2-3	.	CASSLGADTDTQYF	TGTGCCAGCAGCTTGGGGGCAGACACAGATACGCAGTATTTT
.	TRBV7-2	TRBJ2-5	.	CASSPVRETQYF	TGTGCCAGCAGCCCCGTCAGGGAGACCCAGTACTTC
many	TRBV5-1	TRBJ2-1	TRBD2	CASSLALAGGYEQFF	TGCGCCAGCAGCTTGGCACTAGCGGGAGGGTATGAGCAGTTCTTC
few	TRBV7-9	TRBJ2-2	.	CASSYAELFF	TGTGCCAGCAGCTACGCGGAGCTGTTTTTT
few	TRBV6-6	TRBJ1-5	.	CASTRGQTQPQHF	TGTGCCAGCACCCGGGGGCAGACGCAGCCCCAGCATTTT